The 18 T cell receptor beta chains presented below share a single source sample, sequenced in a study of T cell repertoires in cytomegalovirus infection. These TCRs are of unknown antigen specificity. Each CDR3 protein gets one entry after TCRdb re-called the reads with MiXCR. The repertoire includes about 830,000 distinct CDR3 sequences, about 33% of them detected once, and approximately 13% sits in the top ten. The source material was cultured CD8+ T cells from PBMCs, sampled from culture after CMV antigen stimulation. These receptors were obtained from a human donor in good health (CMV status not recorded). Some clones in this sample may be carry-over from other donors' samples.

The J gene is TRBJ2-7, the V gene TRBV7-9; D is ambiguous. There are 13 residues in the CDR3. Deletions cut 0 bases from V and 3 bases from J, with 6 bases between. Germline V gene sequence: CDR1 SEHNR, CDR2 FQNEAQ (reference sequence). CDR3 in amino acids: CASSLAWDYEQYF. CDR3 in DNA: TGTGCCAGCAGCTTAGCGTGGGACTACGAGCAGTACTTC.

The CDR3 DNA sequence: TGTGCCAGCTCGCGGGCGGGGGGCGGCACAGATACGCAGTATTTT. Amino acids: CASSRAGGGTDTQYF. The chain recombines TRBV18 with TRBJ2-3; 8 nucleotides align to TRBD2. Germline values: CDR1 KGHSH, CDR2 LQKENI. The CDR3 is made up of 15 amino acids. V trimming: 6 bases; J trimming: 1 base; junction bases outside the gene matches: 6.

The chain carries TRBV7-9 and TRBJ2-5; D perhaps matches TRBD2 (5 bases). Germline CDR1 is SEHNR and CDR2 is FQNEAQ (reference sequence). Trimming removed 6 bases from V and 4 bases from J, with 15 bases in between. CDR3 length: 14 amino acids. This CDR3 is CASSQPGRGETQYF. CDR3 DNA: TGTGCCAGCAGTCAGCCAGGACGGGGAGAGACCCAGTACTTC. Looking up the rest from reference TRBV7-9 and TRBJ2-5 gives the full variable domain: DTGVSQNPRHKITKRGQNVTFRCDPISEHNRLYWYRQTLGQGPEFLTYFQNEAQLEKSRLLSDRFSAERPKGSFSTLEIQRTEQGDSAMYLCASSQPGRGETQYFGPGTRLLVL.

The gene calls are TRBV7-3 and TRBJ2-3; D uncertain. Trimming removed 1 base from V and 3 bases from J, with 14 bases in between. CDR1 and CDR2 (germline): SGHTA, FQGTGA. The CDR3 covers 16 residues. The CDR3 loop reads CASSLRSPSPTDTQYF. DNA for the CDR3: TGTGCCAGCAGCTTAAGGAGTCCCTCCCCGACAGATACGCAGTATTTT. The whole variable domain, filled in from reference TRBV7-3 and TRBJ2-3, reads GAGVSQTPSNKVTEKGKYVELRCDPISGHTALYWYRQSLGQGPEFLIYFQGTGAADDSGLPNDRFFAVRPEGSVSTLKIQRTERGDSAVYLCASSLRSPSPTDTQYFGPGTRLTVL.

This clonotype was seen only a few times. The gene calls are TRBV7-9 and TRBJ2-2; 7 nucleotides match TRBD2. This CDR3 is built from 17 residues. The V and J ends lost 5 bases and 2 bases, in that order; junction bases with no gene match: 11. The germline gives CDR1 SEHNR, CDR2 FQNEAQ (reference sequence). This CDR3 is CASSPLNQRGNTGELFF. The CDR3 nucleotides read TGTGCCAGCAGCCCACTTAACCAGCGGGGCAACACCGGGGAGCTGTTTTTT.

This clonotype appeared a few times. The chain is built from TRBV3-1 and TRBJ2-1, with TRBD2 matching over 7 bases. Germline V gene sequence: CDR1 LGHDT, CDR2 YNNKEL (reference sequence). CDR3 length: 15 residues. V shed 0 bases and J 4 bases; nucleotides not matched to a gene: 3. The CDR3 DNA is TGTGCCAGCAGCCAAGATGGGACTAAATACAATGAGCAGTTCTTC. This sequence encodes CASSQDGTKYNEQFF.

This chain links TRBV6-2 or TRBV6-3 with TRBJ2-1, with 9 nucleotides matching TRBD1. After removal of 6 bases from V and 3 bases from J, the junction contained 6 bases not matched to a gene. In germline, CDR1 is MNHEY, CDR2 SVGEGT. The CDR3 is made up of 15 amino acids. The CDR3 nucleotides read TGTGCCAGCAGCCCCGGGACAGGGAACTACAATGAGCAGTTCTTC. It encodes CASSPGTGNYNEQFF.

Turning to this clonotype: The missing conserved phenylalanine or tryptophan at the end of this CDR3 makes a read error likely. The chain has TRBV4-3 and TRBJ2-5; the match to TRBD2 covers 7 bases. The CDR3 extends over 15 amino acids. Germline lookup yields CDR1 LGHNA and CDR2 YSLEER. The J segment lost 1 base and the V segment lost 0 bases, leaving 2 bases of the junction unmatched. For the CDR3, the DNA is TGCGCCAGCAGCCAAGAGGAGCGGGGCCAAGAGACCCAGTACTCC. It translates to CASSQEERGQETQYS.

The chain links TRBV15 to TRBJ2-7; perhaps TRBD2 as D (6 bases). The CDR3 runs 13 residues. V was cut by 7 bases and J by 1 base, with 11 bases left in between. Germline assignment: CDR1 LNHNV and CDR2 YYDKDF (reference sequence). The CDR3 is CATKSGQSYEQYF. The CDR3 bases are TGTGCCACCAAAAGCGGGCAGTCCTACGAGCAGTACTTC.

This sequence joins TRBV6-2 or TRBV6-3 and TRBJ1-1; D is unresolved. Trimming took off 7 bases at V and 1 base at J, with 16 bases between the two ends. The CDR3 sequence is 15 residues long. Germline values: CDR1 MNHEY, CDR2 SVGEGT. The CDR3 region is CASTPEGRPNTEAFF. The DNA for the CDR3 is TGTGCCAGCACCCCAGAGGGAAGACCGAACACTGAAGCTTTCTTT.

This chain connects TRBV6-1 to TRBJ1-4, with D maybe TRBD1 (5 bases). Germline V gene sequence: CDR1 MNHNS, CDR2 SASEGT. This CDR3 comprises 15 residues. The germline V and J ends were trimmed by 3 bases and 1 base, with 9 bases remaining between them. CDR3 nucleotide sequence: TGTGCCAGCAGTGAGAGCAGGGAAACTAATGAAAAACTGTTTTTT. It translates to CASSESRETNEKLFF.

About this clonotype itself: A much larger clonotype is one base distant, so this may be a read error. J is TRBJ1-1 and V is TRBV5-4, with 10 nucleotides matching TRBD1. The CDR3 has 19 amino acids. Germline assignment: CDR1 SGHNT and CDR2 YYREEE (reference sequence). The CDR3 here is CVSSLNPTRDRGPNTEAFF. CDR3 nucleotides: TGTGTCAGCAGCTTGAACCCGACGCGGGACAGGGGTCCGAACACTGAAGCTTTCTTT. The full variable domain, in which reference TRBV5-4 and TRBJ1-1 provide the parts outside the CDR3, is ETGVTQSPTHLIKTRGQQVTLRCSSQSGHNTVSWYQQALGQGPQFIFQYYREEENGRGNFPPRFSGLQFPNYSSELNVNALELDDSALYLCVSSLNPTRDRGPNTEAFFGQGTRLTVV.

J is TRBJ1-1 and V is TRBV7-2; unclear D gene. The CDR3 loop spans 14 amino acids. V lost 1 base, J lost 3 bases, and 9 bases lay in between. The germline V gene has CDR1 SGHTA and CDR2 FQGNSA. Written as DNA, the CDR3 is TGTGCCAGCAGCTTAGTCCTGGAGTACACTGAAGCTTTCTTT. It codes for CASSLVLEYTEAFF.

The sample holds a few counts of this clonotype. The chain couples TRBV7-8 to TRBJ1-1, with no clear D. The CDR3 is made up of 15 amino acids. Germline assignment: CDR1 SGHVS and CDR2 FQNEAQ. The V end was cut by 0 bases, the J end by 5 bases, with 13 bases between. The CDR3 nucleotides are TGTGCCAGCAGCTTAGCTATCAGGCAGCATACTGAAGCTTTCTTT. Protein: CASSLAIRQHTEAFF. Filled out from reference TRBV7-8 and TRBJ1-1, the complete variable domain reads GAGVSQSPRYKVAKRGQDVALRCDPISGHVSLFWYQQALGQGPEFLTYFQNEAQLDKSGLPSDRFFAERPEGSVSTLKIQRTQQEDSAVYLCASSLAIRQHTEAFFGQGTRLTVV.

V gene TRBV2 combines with J gene TRBJ2-7, with D perhaps being TRBD1 or TRBD2 (5 bases each). The CDR3 spans 14 residues. Trimming shortened V by 7 bases and J by 0 bases, and 13 bases separated the two germline ends. The V gene's germline CDR1 is SNHLY and CDR2 FYNNEI. DNA of the CDR3: TGTGCCAGCACCGAGGGGCCGTTCTCCTACGAGCAGTACGTC. Translating it yields CASTEGPFSYEQYV.

This clonotype came up many times. The chain is built from TRBV7-2 and TRBJ2-5; no definite D call. The CDR3 loop spans 14 amino acids. CDR1 and CDR2 from the germline V gene are SGHTA and FQGNSA. Deletions cut 5 bases from V and 2 bases from J, with 12 bases between. The CDR3 loop reads CASSHQVDQETQYF. The CDR3 coding sequence is TGTGCCAGCAGCCACCAAGTGGATCAAGAGACCCAGTACTTC.

This chain joins TRBV27 and TRBJ2-7, with D possibly TRBD1 on 6 matching bases. The CDR3 length is 13 residues. Germline-derived CDR1 and CDR2 are MNHEY and SMNVEV (reference sequence). Between the trimmed V and J ends, which lost 2 bases and 5 bases, there was a span of 10 bases. This chain's CDR3 is CASSLSRGHEQYF. CDR3 DNA: TGTGCCAGCAGTTTAAGCAGGGGCCACGAGCAGTACTTC.

The CDR3 DNA is TGTGCCAGCAGGTCCGGGACTAACACCGGGGAGCTGTTTTTT. Translated, it gives CASRSGTNTGELFF. This chain joins TRBV6-8 and TRBJ2-2, with a weak D call TRBD2 (6 bases). V lost 6 bases, J lost 2 bases, and 10 bases lay in between. The CDR3 consists of 14 residues. The germline V gene encodes CDR1 MNHGY and CDR2 SAAAGT.